This T cell receptor beta chain derives from a study of cytomegalovirus exposure and HLA in healthy donors. Study-level information: Early released data had around 79 million unique TCRs, all coming from HLA-typed donors.

Germline V gene data show CDR1 as MNHEY and CDR2 as SVGAGI. The CDR3 contains 14 residues. With 4 bases removed from V and 1 base from J, the gap between germline ends came to 10 bases. PCR involved 60 Vbeta and 13 Jbeta primers. The assay was immunoSEQ multiplex PCR, and TCRdb's table has in-frame clones only and misses some. The sample holds roughly 190,000 clones, around 81% seen once. The source of this sequence is a man aged 18 to 30 in good health and CMV-seronegative. Specimen: PBMCs. This chain links TRBV6-5 with TRBJ2-5; maybe TRBD1 (6 bases). The CDR3 DNA reads TGTGCCAGCAGTTCAACAGGGTTCCAAGAGACCCAGTACTTC. Its translation: CASSSTGFQETQYF.